Below, 30 T cell receptor beta chains from the same sample are listed, as sequenced in a study of shared clonotypes between healthy human individuals. Here immunoSEQ multiplex PCR was the method, and the copy in TCRdb shows in-frame clones only, minus some. The sample yields a few million clones, approximately 95% seen once. The sample taken for sequencing was naive CD4+ T cells from PBMCs. Subset defined: CD45RA+ positively selected. The receptors originated from a young man in good health. Some clones in this sample may be carry-over from other donors' samples.

A single count supports this clone. The chain links TRBV30 to TRBJ1-3; D gene uncertain. V was cut by 5 bases and J by 0 bases, with 8 bases left in between. Germline V gene lookup returns CDR1 GTSNPN and CDR2 SVGIG (reference sequence). This CDR3 is 13 amino acids long. The CDR3 loop is CAWQANSGNTIYF. CDR3 nucleotides: TGTGCCTGGCAGGCCAACTCTGGAAACACCATATATTTT. Full variable domain (outside the CDR3, taken from reference TRBV30 and TRBJ1-3): SQTIHQWPATLVQPVGSPLSLECTVEGTSNPNLYWYRQAAGRGLQLLFYSVGIGQISSEVPQNLSASRPQDRQFILSSKKLLLSDSGFYLCAWQANSGNTIYFGEGSWLTVV.

This rearrangement joins TRBV5-1 to TRBJ2-1; TRBD2 matches at 7 bases. From germline, CDR1 is SGHRS and CDR2 YFSETQ. After removal of 4 bases from V and 5 bases from J, the junction contained 6 bases not matched to a gene. The CDR3 covers 14 residues. CDR3: CASSRDYPDNEQFF. The DNA of the CDR3 is TGCGCCAGCAGCCGGGACTATCCCGACAATGAGCAGTTCTTC.

Remarks on this clone: The same CDR3 also results from other DNA sequences found in this sample. The chain has TRBV27 and TRBJ1-1; D unclear. The CDR3 runs to 13 residues. Trimming removed 2 bases at V and 0 bases at J, with 4 bases between. Germline CDR1 and CDR2: MNHEY and SMNVEV (reference sequence). The CDR3 here is CASSLSLNTEAFF. The CDR3, as DNA: TGTGCCAGCAGTTTAAGTCTGAACACTGAAGCTTTCTTT.

The chain links TRBV6-1 to TRBJ2-1; possible D gene TRBD2, 6 bases. V gave up 4 bases and J gave up 3 bases, with 13 bases separating them. Per germline, CDR1 MNHNS and CDR2 SASEGT. The CDR3 totals 15 residues. The CDR3 loop reads CASSGWTNYYNEQFF. CDR3 DNA: TGTGCCAGCAGTGGTTGGACTAACTACTACAATGAGCAGTTCTTC.

The chain combines TRBV27 with TRBJ2-7; no clear D. Trimming removed 3 bases from V and 0 bases from J, with 9 bases in between. There are 14 residues in the CDR3. Germline loops: CDR1 MNHEY, CDR2 SMNVEV (reference sequence). The CDR3 nucleotides read TGTGCCAGCAGTTTCTTCGGAAGCTCCTACGAGCAGTACTTC. Translated: CASSFFGSSYEQYF.

The J gene is TRBJ1-2, the V gene TRBV5-1; 7 bases line up with TRBD1. The germline CDR1 and CDR2 sequences are SGHRS and YFSETQ. V dropped 4 bases and J dropped 6; count of bases not matched to a gene: 9. CDR3 length: 14 amino acids. The CDR3 bases are TGCGCCAGCAGCGACCCAACAGGGGCTCATGGCTACACCTTC. Translating it yields CASSDPTGAHGYTF.

V gene TRBV7-3 combines with J gene TRBJ2-7, with 13 bases lining up with TRBD2. The CDR3 spans 16 residues. The germline gives CDR1 SGHTA, CDR2 FQGTGA. Trimming removed 5 bases from V and 0 bases from J; junction bases left unmatched: 4. CDR3 DNA sequence: TGTGCCAGCAGCCCGGGACTAGCGGGACTCTCCTACGAGCAGTACTTC. Protein product: CASSPGLAGLSYEQYF.

The chain recombines TRBV30 with TRBJ2-1; 7 bases are shared with TRBD2. CDR1 GTSNPN and CDR2 SVGIG come from the germline V gene (reference sequence). V shed 1 base and J 13 bases; nucleotides not matched to a gene: 10. This CDR3 has 13 residues. CDR3 sequence: CAWSAAQTSSQFF. The CDR3 DNA reads as TGTGCCTGGAGTGCAGCCCAGACTAGCTCACAGTTCTTC.

The gene calls are TRBV27 and TRBJ2-7, with TRBD2 matching over 8 bases. Trimming cost V 2 bases and J 4 bases; bases outside gene matches: 7. Germline-derived CDR1 and CDR2 are MNHEY and SMNVEV (reference sequence). This CDR3 has 15 residues. The CDR3, as DNA: TGTGCCAGCAGTTTAAGGACTAGCCAAGCATACGAGCAGTACTTC. Residues: CASSLRTSQAYEQYF.

The chain joins TRBV5-1 to TRBJ2-1; 13 bases fit TRBD2. V was pared by 2 bases and J by 6 bases, with 5 bases of the junction left unmatched. CDR3 length: 16 residues. CDR1 is SGHRS, CDR2 YFSETQ, per germline. CDR3 nucleotides: TGCGCCAGCAGCTTTAACCGACTAGCGGGAGGCAATGAGCAGTTCTTC. Its protein is CASSFNRLAGGNEQFF. Combining the CDR3 with reference TRBV5-1 and TRBJ2-1 gives the whole variable domain KAGVTQTPRYLIKTRGQQVTLSCSPISGHRSVSWYQQTPGQGLQFLFEYFSETQRNKGNFPGRFSGRQFSNSRSEMNVSTLELGDSALYLCASSFNRLAGGNEQFFGPGTRLTVL.

J is TRBJ1-2 and V is TRBV10-3, with D unresolved. The CDR3 sequence is 14 residues long. V was shortened by 6 bases and J by 0 bases, with 11 bases between the two germline ends. Germline V gives CDR1 ENHRY, CDR2 SYGVKD. The chain's CDR3 is CAISGLLPNYGYTF. CDR3 coding DNA: TGTGCCATCAGCGGCCTTCTGCCTAACTATGGCTACACCTTC.

The chain joins TRBV18 to TRBJ1-5, with a possible D match to TRBD1 (6 bases). In germline, CDR1 is KGHSH, CDR2 LQKENI. V was clipped by 6 bases and J by 6 bases, with 12 bases between them. The CDR3 spans 13 residues. The CDR3 loop is CASSSGRGQPQHF. For the CDR3, the DNA is TGTGCCAGCTCCTCCGGCAGGGGTCAGCCCCAGCATTTT. The full variable domain, in which reference TRBV18 and TRBJ1-5 provide the parts outside the CDR3, is NAGVMQNPRHLVRRRGQEARLRCSPMKGHSHVYWYRQLPEEGLKFMVYLQKENIIDESGMPKERFSAEFPKEGPSILRIQQVVRGDSAAYFCASSSGRGQPQHFGDGTRLSIL.

With regard to this clone: The same CDR3 arises from other DNA sequences in this sample as well. This chain links TRBV11-3 with TRBJ2-3; perhaps D is TRBD1 or TRBD2 (5 bases each). Deletions cut 5 bases from V and 2 bases from J, with 11 bases between. Germline assignment: CDR1 SGHNT and CDR2 YENEEA. This CDR3 region has 14 residues. The CDR3 here is CASSRGPNTDTQYF. The CDR3 bases are TGTGCCAGCAGCCGGGGACCGAACACAGATACGCAGTATTTT.

V gene TRBV7-9 combines with J gene TRBJ2-2; D gene ambiguous. The V gene lost 0 bases and the J gene lost 1 base, with 3 bases spanning the gap. The CDR3 has 14 residues. Germline V gene sequence: CDR1 SEHNR, CDR2 FQNEAQ (reference sequence). The CDR3 loop reads CASSLAKNTGELFF. CDR3 sequence (DNA): TGTGCCAGCAGCTTAGCCAAGAACACCGGGGAGCTGTTTTTT.

This clone was picked up one time. The rearrangement uses TRBV2 and TRBJ2-7; either TRBD1 or TRBD2 may fit D (5 bases each). The length of the CDR3 is 13 residues. Trimming pared 6 bases from V and 3 bases from J, leaving 12 bases between. Germline V lookup: CDR1 SNHLY, CDR2 FYNNEI. The chain's CDR3 is CASRAGTLYEQYF. The CDR3 DNA is TGTGCCAGCAGAGCCGGGACGCTCTACGAGCAGTACTTC. The variable domain in full, with the rest retrieved from reference TRBV2 and TRBJ2-7, is EPEVTQTPSHQVTQMGQEVILRCVPISNHLYFYWYRQILGQKVEFLVSFYNNEISEKSEIFDDQFSVERPDGSNFTLKIRSTKLEDSAMYFCASRAGTLYEQYFGPGTRLTVT.

The CDR3 reads CASSLEGWGYEQYF. Written as DNA, the CDR3 is TGTGCCAGCAGCTTAGAAGGGTGGGGTTACGAGCAGTACTTC. The J gene is TRBJ2-7, the V gene TRBV7-9; D unresolved. Trimming stripped 1 base from V and 4 bases from J, with 11 bases between. The CDR3 is 14 amino acids. The V gene's germline CDR1 is SEHNR and CDR2 FQNEAQ (reference sequence).

CDR3 in DNA: TGTGCCAGCAGCCCCTTGCGGGGAGCGTCCTACGAGCAGTACTTC. Amino acids: CASSPLRGASYEQYF. The chain employs TRBV11-2 and TRBJ2-7; a possible D gene is TRBD2 (6 bases). V lost 5 bases and J lost 1, with 15 bases in between. Per germline, CDR1 SGHAT and CDR2 FQNNGV. This CDR3 has 15 amino acids.

The V and J genes are TRBV7-9 and TRBJ1-1; D is possibly TRBD1 (5 bases). CDR1 and CDR2 from the germline V gene are SEHNR and FQNEAQ (reference sequence). V was pared by 0 bases and J by 5 bases, with 16 bases between. The CDR3 loop spans 16 amino acids. The chain's CDR3 is CASSLARNPRVTEAFF. CDR3 sequence (DNA): TGTGCCAGCAGCTTAGCACGGAATCCCAGGGTGACTGAAGCTTTCTTT.

The V and J genes are TRBV6-1 and TRBJ1-2, with D perhaps matching TRBD1 (5 bases). Germline CDR1 MNHNS, CDR2 SASEGT. This CDR3 comprises 13 residues. V gave up 6 bases and J gave up 1 base, with 9 bases separating them. The CDR3 region is CASRPTVNYGYTF. CDR3 sequence (DNA): TGTGCCAGCAGACCGACAGTTAACTATGGCTACACCTTC.

This clone showed up just once. The chain links TRBV18 to TRBJ2-1; no firm D call. V was cut by 5 bases and J by 2 bases, with 16 bases left in between. Germline V gene sequence: CDR1 KGHSH, CDR2 LQKENI. The CDR3 is 16 residues long. The CDR3 sequence: CASSLNSVLAYNEQFF. DNA for the CDR3: TGTGCCAGCTCATTAAACAGCGTACTCGCCTACAATGAGCAGTTCTTC. The whole variable domain, filled in from reference TRBV18 and TRBJ2-1, reads NAGVMQNPRHLVRRRGQEARLRCSPMKGHSHVYWYRQLPEEGLKFMVYLQKENIIDESGMPKERFSAEFPKEGPSILRIQQVVRGDSAAYFCASSLNSVLAYNEQFFGPGTRLTVL.

The chain recombines TRBV19 with TRBJ2-5; no definite D call. CDR1 and CDR2 from the germline V gene are LNHDA and SQIVND (reference sequence). This CDR3 contains 15 residues. Trimming shortened V by 2 bases and J by 0 bases, and 10 bases separated the two germline ends. CDR3 coding DNA: TGTGCCAGTAGTATACAAGAAAAGTACCAAGAGACCCAGTACTTC. Amino acid sequence: CASSIQEKYQETQYF.

As to this clone: Distinct nucleotide sequences in the sample also encode this CDR3. The chain joins TRBV5-1 to TRBJ2-5; 8 bases map to TRBD1. Looked up from germline, CDR1 is SGHRS and CDR2 is YFSETQ. Losses at the gene ends were 4 bases for V and 5 bases for J; bases not matched to a gene: 7. The CDR3 has 14 residues. The CDR3 DNA is TGCGCCAGCAGCCCCCGGACAGGGAGGGAGACCCAGTACTTC. Protein: CASSPRTGRETQYF.

The rearrangement uses TRBV6-1 and TRBJ2-1, with TRBD1 identical over 9 bases. CDR1 MNHNS and CDR2 SASEGT come from the germline V gene. V was pared by 5 bases and J by 4 bases, with 3 bases of the junction left unmatched. The CDR3 has 14 residues. CDR3 in amino acids: CASSKQGAYNEQFF. In DNA form, the CDR3 reads TGTGCCAGCAGTAAACAGGGGGCTTACAATGAGCAGTTCTTC.

The V gene is TRBV5-6, the J gene TRBJ2-5; no reliable D call. CDR3 length equals 15 residues. Trimming shortened V by 4 bases and J by 3 bases, and 16 bases separated the two germline ends. The germline V gene encodes CDR1 SGHDT and CDR2 YYEEEE. CDR3 coding DNA: TGTGCCAGCAGCGCAGTTAGGGTCGCCGAAGAGACCCAGTACTTC. Protein product: CASSAVRVAEETQYF.

This chain joins TRBV5-5 and TRBJ1-4; no reliable D call. The CDR3 runs to 14 residues. The V end lost 0 bases, the J end lost 8 bases, and 11 bases lay between the germline ends. Germline values: CDR1 SGHKS, CDR2 YYEKEE (reference sequence). Here the CDR3 reads CASSLVQVREKLFF. The DNA for the CDR3 is TGTGCCAGCAGCTTGGTGCAGGTCCGCGAAAAACTGTTTTTT.

This clone was recorded once. The gene calls are TRBV4-1 and TRBJ2-2; D is possibly TRBD2 (6 bases). CDR1 MGHRA and CDR2 YSYEKL come from the germline V gene. CDR3 length: 14 residues. The CDR3 sequence is CAASSALGTGELFF. CDR3 nucleotide sequence: TGCGCAGCATCTAGCGCTCTGGGGACCGGGGAGCTGTTTTTT.

This clone was detected only a few times. This specimen includes other DNA sequences encoding the same CDR3. The chain joins TRBV7-3 to TRBJ1-5; 8 bases line up with TRBD1. J was trimmed by 2 bases and V by 5 bases; bases with no gene match: 2. Germline values: CDR1 SGHTA, CDR2 FQGTGA. The CDR3 loop spans 14 amino acids. This chain's CDR3 is CASSLTGGNQPQHF. In DNA form, the CDR3 reads TGTGCCAGCAGCCTGACAGGGGGCAATCAGCCCCAGCATTTT.

The chain recombines TRBV10-2 with TRBJ1-1, with TRBD1 identical over 7 bases. Germline values: CDR1 WSHSY, CDR2 SAAADI. V trimming: 8 bases; J trimming: 1 base; junction bases outside the gene matches: 4. The CDR3 is 13 amino acids. CDR3 coding DNA: TGCGCCAGCTCCCGACAGGGGAACACTGAAGCTTTCTTT. It yields the protein CASSRQGNTEAFF.

This clone appeared once. The chain recombines TRBV6-6 with TRBJ2-7; D not certain. The V and J ends lost 0 bases and 6 bases respectively, with 9 bases between them. This CDR3 has 13 amino acids. The germline CDR1 and CDR2 sequences are MNHNY and SVGAGI (reference sequence). The CDR3 DNA is TGTGCCAGCAGTTACTCGGTGGCCTCCGAGCAGTACTTC. It encodes CASSYSVASEQYF.

In the case of this clone: Compared with germline, one end of the junction differs, possibly owing to a read error. The genes are TRBV4-1 and TRBJ2-7; the match to TRBD1 covers 10 bases. Germline values: CDR1 MGHRA, CDR2 YSYEKL. The CDR3 runs to 18 residues. CDR3 sequence (DNA): TGCGCCAGCAGCCAAACGGGACAGGGGACGTCGGGCTCCCACGAGCAGTACTTC. It specifies CASSQTGQGTSGSHEQYF.